This T cell receptor beta chain was sequenced in a study of a mutant IDH1 vaccine in newly diagnosed glioma. The repertoire was sequenced with immunoSEQ multiplex PCR; TCRdb's copy has only in-frame clones and lacks some. The data hold some 95,000 clones, with just under 80% observed a single time. The CDR3 is made up of 14 amino acids. The time point was: baseline, week 1 (first vaccination visit). The sample's treatment: pre-vaccination baseline after standard-of-care therapy. This TCR derives from a man in his forties with glioma. V is TRBV21-1 and J is TRBJ2-7. TRBV21-1 is labeled a pseudogene. The material was PBMCs, obtained from a glioma patient treated with radiotherapy, temozolomide or both. This CDR3 is CASSRGQATYEQYF. CDR3 in DNA: TGTGCCAGCAGCCGGGGGCAGGCCACCTACGAGCAGTACTTC.